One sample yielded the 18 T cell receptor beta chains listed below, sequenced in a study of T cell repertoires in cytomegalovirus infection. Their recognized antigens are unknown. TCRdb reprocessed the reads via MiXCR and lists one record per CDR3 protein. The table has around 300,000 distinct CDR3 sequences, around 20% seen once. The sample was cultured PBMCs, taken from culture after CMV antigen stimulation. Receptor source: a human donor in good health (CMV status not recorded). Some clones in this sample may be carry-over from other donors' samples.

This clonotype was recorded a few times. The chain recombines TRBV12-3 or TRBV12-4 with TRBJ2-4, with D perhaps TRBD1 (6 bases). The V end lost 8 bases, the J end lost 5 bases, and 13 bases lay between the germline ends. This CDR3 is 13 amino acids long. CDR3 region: CASSPRGQNIQYF. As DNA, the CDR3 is TGTGCCAGCTCCCCCAGGGGCCAAAACATTCAGTACTTC.

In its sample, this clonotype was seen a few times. CDR3 sequence reads: CASSLRAAGNTIYF. For the CDR3, the DNA is TGTGCCAGCAGTTTAAGGGCGGCTGGAAACACCATATATTTT. V gene TRBV12-3 or TRBV12-4 combines with J gene TRBJ1-3; no clear D gene. The CDR3 runs to 14 residues. Between the trimmed V and J ends, which lost 2 bases and 2 bases, there was a span of 7 bases.

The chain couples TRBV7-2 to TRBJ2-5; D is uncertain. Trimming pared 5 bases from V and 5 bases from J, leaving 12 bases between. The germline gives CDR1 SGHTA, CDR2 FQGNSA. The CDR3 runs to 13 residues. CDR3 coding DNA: TGTGCCAGCAGCCCCGACCAGAGGGAGACCCAGTACTTC. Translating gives CASSPDQRETQYF.

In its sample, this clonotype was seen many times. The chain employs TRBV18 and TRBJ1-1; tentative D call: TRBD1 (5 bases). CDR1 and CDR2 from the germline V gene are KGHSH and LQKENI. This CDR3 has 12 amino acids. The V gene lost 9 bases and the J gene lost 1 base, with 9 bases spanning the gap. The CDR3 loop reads CASSTGNTEAFF. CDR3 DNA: TGTGCCAGTTCCACAGGGAACACTGAAGCTTTCTTT.

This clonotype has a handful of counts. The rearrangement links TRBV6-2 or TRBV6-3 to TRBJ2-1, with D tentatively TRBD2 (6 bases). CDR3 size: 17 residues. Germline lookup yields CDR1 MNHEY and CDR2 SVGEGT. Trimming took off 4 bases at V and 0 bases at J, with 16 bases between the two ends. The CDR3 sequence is CASSSTSRFYSYNEQFF. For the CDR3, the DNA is TGTGCCAGCAGTTCCACTAGCAGATTTTACTCCTACAATGAGCAGTTCTTC.

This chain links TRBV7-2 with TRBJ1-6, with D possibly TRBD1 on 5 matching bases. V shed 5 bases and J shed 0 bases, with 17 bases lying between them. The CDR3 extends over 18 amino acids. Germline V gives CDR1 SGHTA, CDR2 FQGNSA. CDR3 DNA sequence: TGTGCCAGCAGCACCGGACCTGGGGGAGACTCCTATAATTCACCCCTCCACTTT. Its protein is CASSTGPGGDSYNSPLHF. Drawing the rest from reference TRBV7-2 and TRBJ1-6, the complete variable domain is GAGVSQSPSNKVTEKGKDVELRCDPISGHTALYWYRQSLGQGLEFLIYFQGNSAPDKSGLPSDRFSAERTGGSVSTLTIQRTQQEDSAVYLCASSTGPGGDSYNSPLHFGNGTRLTVT.

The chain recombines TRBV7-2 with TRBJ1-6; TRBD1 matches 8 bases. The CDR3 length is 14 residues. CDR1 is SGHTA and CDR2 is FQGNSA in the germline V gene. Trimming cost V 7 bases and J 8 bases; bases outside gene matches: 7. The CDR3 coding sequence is TGTGCCAGCAAACGGACAGGGTATGATTCACCCCTCCACTTT. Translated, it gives CASKRTGYDSPLHF.

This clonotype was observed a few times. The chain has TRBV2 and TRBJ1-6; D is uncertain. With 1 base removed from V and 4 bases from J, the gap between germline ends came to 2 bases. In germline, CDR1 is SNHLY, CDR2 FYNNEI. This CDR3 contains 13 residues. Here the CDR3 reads CASSEEYNSPLHF. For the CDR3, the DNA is TGTGCCAGCAGTGAAGAATATAATTCACCCCTCCACTTT.

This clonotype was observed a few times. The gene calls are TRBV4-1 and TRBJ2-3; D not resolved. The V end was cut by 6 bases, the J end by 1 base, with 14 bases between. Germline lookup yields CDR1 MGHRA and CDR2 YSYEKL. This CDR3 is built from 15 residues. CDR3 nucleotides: TGCGCCAGCAGGCCCCTCGAGCTTGGCACAGATACGCAGTATTTT. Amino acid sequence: CASRPLELGTDTQYF.

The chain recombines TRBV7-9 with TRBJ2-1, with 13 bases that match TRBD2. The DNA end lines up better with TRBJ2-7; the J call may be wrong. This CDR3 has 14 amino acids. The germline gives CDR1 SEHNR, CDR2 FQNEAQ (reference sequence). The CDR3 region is CASKTSGRAGEQYF. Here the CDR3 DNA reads TGTGCCAGCAAAACTAGCGGGAGGGCCGGTGAGCAGTACTTC.

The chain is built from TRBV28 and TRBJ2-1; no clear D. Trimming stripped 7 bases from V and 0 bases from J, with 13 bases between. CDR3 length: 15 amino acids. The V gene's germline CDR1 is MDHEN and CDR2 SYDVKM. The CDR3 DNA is TGTGCCAGCAATGAACTTCCGCGCTCCTACAATGAGCAGTTCTTC. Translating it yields CASNELPRSYNEQFF. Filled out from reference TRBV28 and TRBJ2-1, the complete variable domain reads DVKVTQSSRYLVKRTGEKVFLECVQDMDHENMFWYRQDPGLGLRLIYFSYDVKMKEKGDIPEGYSVSREKKERFSLILESASTNQTSMYLCASNELPRSYNEQFFGPGTRLTVL.

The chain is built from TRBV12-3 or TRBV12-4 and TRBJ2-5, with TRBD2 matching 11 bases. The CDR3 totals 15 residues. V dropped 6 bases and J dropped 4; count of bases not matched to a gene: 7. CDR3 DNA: TGTGCCAGCAGCCGTGGGACTAGCGGCCCAGAGACCCAGTACTTC. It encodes CASSRGTSGPETQYF.

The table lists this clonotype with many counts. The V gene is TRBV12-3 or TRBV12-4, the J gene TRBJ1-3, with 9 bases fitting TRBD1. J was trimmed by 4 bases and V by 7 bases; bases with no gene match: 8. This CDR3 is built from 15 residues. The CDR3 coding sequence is TGTGCCAGCATCAGGGACAGGGCATTCGGAAACACCATATATTTT. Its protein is CASIRDRAFGNTIYF.

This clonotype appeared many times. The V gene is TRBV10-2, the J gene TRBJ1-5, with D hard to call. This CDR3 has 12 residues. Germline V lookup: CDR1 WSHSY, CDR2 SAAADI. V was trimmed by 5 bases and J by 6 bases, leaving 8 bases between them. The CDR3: CASSTTPQPQHF. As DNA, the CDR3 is TGCGCCAGCAGTACCACTCCTCAGCCCCAGCATTTT.

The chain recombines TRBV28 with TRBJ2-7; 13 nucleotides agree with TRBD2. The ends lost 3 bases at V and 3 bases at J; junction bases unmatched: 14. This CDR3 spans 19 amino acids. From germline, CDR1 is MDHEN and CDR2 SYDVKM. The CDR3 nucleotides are TGTGCCAGCAGTTTCGGCCAGGACTTTGGACTAGCGGGGGTCTACGAGCAGTACTTC. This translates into CASSFGQDFGLAGVYEQYF.

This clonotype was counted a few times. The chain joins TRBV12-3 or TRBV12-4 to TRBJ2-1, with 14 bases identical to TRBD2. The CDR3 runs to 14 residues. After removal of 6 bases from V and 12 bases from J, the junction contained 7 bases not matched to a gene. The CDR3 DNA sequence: TGTGCCAGCAGCCCCGGGACTAGCGGGAGCAGGCAGTTCTTC. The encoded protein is CASSPGTSGSRQFF.

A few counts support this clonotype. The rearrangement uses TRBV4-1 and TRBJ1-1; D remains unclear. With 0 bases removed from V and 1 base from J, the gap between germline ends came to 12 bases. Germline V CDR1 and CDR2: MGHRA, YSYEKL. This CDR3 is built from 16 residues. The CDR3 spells CASSQELGLRNTEAFF. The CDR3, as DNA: TGCGCCAGCAGCCAAGAATTAGGGCTGAGGAACACTGAAGCTTTCTTT.

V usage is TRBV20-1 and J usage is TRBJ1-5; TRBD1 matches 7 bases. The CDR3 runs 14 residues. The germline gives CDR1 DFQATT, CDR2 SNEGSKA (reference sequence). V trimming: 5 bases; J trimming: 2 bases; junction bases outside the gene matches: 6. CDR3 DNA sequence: TGCAGTGCTGGAAGTGGGACAGGCAATCAGCCCCAGCATTTT. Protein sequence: CSAGSGTGNQPQHF.